This paragraph covers one T cell receptor beta chain sequence. Trimming left V 4 bases short and J 5 bases short, with 12 bases between. Germline V gene sequence: CDR1 SEHNR, CDR2 FQNEAQ (reference sequence). The CDR3 is 13 amino acids. The time point here: newly diagnosed GD, antithyroid drugs for less than 3 months. RNA isolated from PBMCs was used to make the TCR library. The data derive from a study of regulatory T cells in long-lasting Graves disease. HTBI primers from iRepertoire and Arm-PCR of CDR3 regions yielded the TCR beta libraries. TCRdb redid the calling of the multiplex PCR reads with MiXCR, one entry per CDR3 protein. The sample holds a few hundred thousand distinct CDR3 sequences, under 20% seen once. These data also formed part of another study, on T cells in Graves' hyperthyroidism and ophthalmopathy.

The chain joins TRBV7-9 to TRBJ2-7, with D unresolved. The sequencing used peripheral blood mononuclear cells (PBMCs), collected at new diagnosis, from a patient treated with antithyroid drugs. The TCR sequence derives from a woman aged 18 to 35 with Graves disease. The DNA for the CDR3 is TGTGCCAGCAGCTCTGGGGATCGTAACGAGCAGTACTTC. Translating gives CASSSGDRNEQYF.